The 18 T cell receptor beta chains given below trace back to one sample, sequenced in a study of T cell repertoires in cytomegalovirus infection. Their specific antigens are unknown. MiXCR was run by TCRdb on the reads, yielding one entry per CDR3 protein. The sample includes 160,000 or so distinct CDR3 sequences, less than 25% of them seen just once. Material: CD8+ T cells from cultured PBMCs, obtained from culture after CMV antigen stimulation. These receptors originate from a human donor in good health (CMV status not recorded). Some clones in this sample may be carry-over from other donors' samples.

This sequence joins TRBV7-2 and TRBJ2-3; D might be TRBD2 (6 bases). The CDR3 runs 17 residues. Per germline, CDR1 SGHTA and CDR2 FQGNSA. The V end lost 4 bases, the J end lost 0 bases, and 17 bases lay between the germline ends. In nucleotides, the CDR3 is TGTGCCAGCAGCTCAACAGCGGGTCCCACTAGCACAGATACGCAGTATTTT. This translates into CASSSTAGPTSTDTQYF.

The V and J genes are TRBV6-1 and TRBJ1-1, with TRBD1 matching 9 bases. Trimming cost V 7 bases and J 0 bases; bases outside gene matches: 9. The CDR3 consists of 16 residues. CDR1 and CDR2 (germline): MNHNS, SASEGT. The CDR3 nucleotides are TGTGCCAGCATACCCTGGGACAGGGCATTGAACACTGAAGCTTTCTTT. This codes for CASIPWDRALNTEAFF.

This clonotype was seen ten or more times. V is TRBV11-2 and J is TRBJ1-2; TRBD1 matches at 9 bases. Trimming removed 5 bases from V and 5 bases from J; junction bases left unmatched: 15. This CDR3 contains 17 residues. Germline V CDR1 and CDR2: SGHAT, FQNNGV. CDR3 sequence: CASSVRTGDVFGYGYTF. The CDR3 coding sequence is TGTGCCAGCAGCGTAAGGACAGGGGATGTTTTCGGGTATGGCTACACCTTC.

The rearrangement uses TRBV12-3 or TRBV12-4 and TRBJ2-3; no firm D call. The germline V and J ends were trimmed by 7 bases and 3 bases, with 8 bases remaining between them. The CDR3 covers 12 residues. CDR3 in DNA: TGTGCCAGCACTAAGATGACAGATACGCAGTATTTT. Its translation is CASTKMTDTQYF.

This chain links TRBV7-9 with TRBJ1-1; 10 nucleotides line up with TRBD1. J lost 2 bases, V lost 4 bases, and 7 bases had no gene match. This CDR3 comprises 16 residues. Per the germline V gene, CDR1 is SEHNR and CDR2 is FQNEAQ (reference sequence). The CDR3 region is CASSSPGTGDNTEAFF. The CDR3, as DNA: TGTGCCAGCAGCTCGCCCGGGACAGGGGATAACACTGAAGCTTTCTTT.

The rearrangement uses TRBV6-1 and TRBJ1-1; TRBD1 aligns across 7 bases. Trimming removed 5 bases from V and 11 bases from J; junction bases left unmatched: 20. Germline V gives CDR1 MNHNS, CDR2 SASEGT. CDR3 size: 16 residues. The DNA of the CDR3 is TGTGCCAGCAGTCACGCATACGGGACAGAAAAGATGAGGGCTTTCTTT. Protein product: CASSHAYGTEKMRAFF.

V gene TRBV19 combines with J gene TRBJ2-7; D call uncertain. Trimming removed 7 bases from V and 2 bases from J, with 15 bases in between. The length of the CDR3 is 14 residues. Germline V gene lookup returns CDR1 LNHDA and CDR2 SQIVND (reference sequence). The CDR3 nucleotides read TGTGCCAGTACCGCAGGAGATACAACCTACGAGCAGTACTTC. It yields the protein CASTAGDTTYEQYF.

CDR3 sequence reads: CASSFPSRGPHYEQYF. CDR3 sequence (DNA): TGTGCCAGCAGTTTCCCCTCGCGGGGGCCCCACTACGAGCAGTACTTC. V usage is TRBV12-3 or TRBV12-4 and J usage is TRBJ2-7; a possible D gene is TRBD2 (7 bases). V gave up 3 bases and J gave up 3 bases, with 18 bases separating them. The CDR3 runs 16 residues.

The chain combines TRBV19 with TRBJ2-7; TRBD1 aligns across 7 bases. Germline V CDR1 and CDR2: LNHDA, SQIVND (reference sequence). This CDR3 comprises 15 residues. The trim removed 5 bases at V and 3 bases at J, leaving 10 bases unmatched. The CDR3 loop is CASSWADRPNYEQYF. DNA for the CDR3: TGTGCCAGTAGTTGGGCGGACAGGCCCAACTACGAGCAGTACTTC.

The rearrangement links TRBV27 to TRBJ1-2; perhaps TRBD1 as D (5 bases). Trimming removed 7 bases from V and 5 bases from J, with 14 bases in between. In germline, CDR1 is MNHEY, CDR2 SMNVEV (reference sequence). The CDR3 sequence is 13 residues long. For the CDR3, the DNA is TGTGCCAGCATGGGGCAGGGATATTATGGCTACACCTTC. The encoded protein is CASMGQGYYGYTF.

This clonotype was seen repeatedly, ten times or more. For the CDR3, the DNA is TGTGCCAGCAGCTTAACTCCGGAGAAACTGTTTTTT. It translates to CASSLTPEKLFF. V is TRBV11-2 and J is TRBJ1-4; D call uncertain. The CDR3 is 12 residues long. Trimming stripped 2 bases from V and 11 bases from J, with 9 bases between. The V gene's germline CDR1 is SGHAT and CDR2 FQNNGV.

The chain recombines TRBV19 with TRBJ2-1; the match to TRBD1 covers 9 bases. With V trimmed by 7 bases and J by 6 bases, 10 bases remained unmatched. CDR1 and CDR2 (germline): LNHDA, SQIVND (reference sequence). The CDR3 loop spans 15 amino acids. CDR3 sequence: CASKKRQGGGNEQFF. The DNA for the CDR3 is TGTGCCAGTAAGAAGAGACAGGGGGGGGGCAATGAGCAGTTCTTC.

Only a few counts were recorded for this clonotype. The chain recombines TRBV4-1 with TRBJ2-1; the D is unclear. Germline-derived CDR1 and CDR2 are MGHRA and YSYEKL. V lost 1 base to trimming and J lost 8 bases, with 9 bases between them. The CDR3 is made up of 13 amino acids. CDR3: CASSQADLHEQFF. In DNA, the CDR3 is TGCGCCAGCAGCCAAGCCGACCTCCATGAGCAGTTCTTC.

This chain uses TRBV28 with TRBJ2-1; a possible D gene is TRBD2 (5 bases). CDR3 size: 13 residues. V lost 7 bases to trimming and J lost 9 bases, with 16 bases between them. The germline gives CDR1 MDHEN, CDR2 SYDVKM. Written as DNA, the CDR3 is TGTGCCAGCACCCGGGAAGAGGGTGTTGAGCAGTTCTTC. Translating gives CASTREEGVEQFF.

This clonotype was recorded a few times. The chain links TRBV11-2 to TRBJ2-1; D gene ambiguous. Germline V lookup: CDR1 SGHAT, CDR2 FQNNGV. Trimming shortened V by 2 bases and J by 5 bases, and 7 bases separated the two germline ends. This CDR3 has 13 residues. CDR3: CASSLKTNNEQFF. The CDR3 DNA follows: TGTGCCAGCAGCTTAAAGACCAACAATGAGCAGTTCTTC.

This sequence joins TRBV11-2 and TRBJ1-2; D remains unclear. CDR1 is SGHAT, CDR2 FQNNGV, per germline. The CDR3 contains 16 residues. V was pared by 3 bases and J by 3 bases, with 17 bases between. The CDR3 DNA is TGTGCCAGCAGCTTTGGTTCGAATCCCTTCGACTATGGCTACACCTTC. Translating gives CASSFGSNPFDYGYTF.

This clonotype has only one observation. The chain combines TRBV10-2 with TRBJ1-2; 7 nucleotides line up with TRBD1. The CDR3 is 14 residues long. V trimming: 6 bases; J trimming: 4 bases; junction bases outside the gene matches: 8. CDR1 is WSHSY and CDR2 is SAAADI in the germline V gene. The CDR3 DNA is TGCGCCAGCAGCGGGGACAGCCCTTCCTATGGCTACACCTTC. This translates into CASSGDSPSYGYTF.

The rearrangement joins TRBV6-5 to TRBJ1-6; possible D gene TRBD1, 6 bases. CDR3 length: 17 residues. CDR1 and CDR2 from the germline V gene are MNHEY and SVGAGI. Trimming removed 3 bases at V and 8 bases at J, with 20 bases between. This CDR3 reads CASSYGFAPQGDSPLHF. The CDR3 DNA sequence: TGTGCCAGCAGTTATGGATTTGCCCCACAGGGCGATTCACCCCTCCACTTT.